This T cell receptor (beta chain) was captured by sequencing in a study of T cell responses to AZD1222 COVID-19 vaccine. As regards this clone: Its cognate antigen is unknown.

Produced via immunoSEQ multiplex PCR; TCRdb's table is partial and in-frame only. The sample has 160,000 or so clones; 85% to 90% are singletons. Study-wide results and limits: Baseline serostatus was positive in only a handful of AZD1222 recipients. Unmutated regions of variants are reportedly targeted by nearly half of spike-specific TCRs. Repertoire sampling happened only post peak T cell response.

The source was peripheral blood, collected on day 0 of AZD1222 vaccination. This sequence originates from an adult in good health.

CDR3 sequence reads: CASSLDFSGKYNEQFF. The CDR3 bases are TGTGCCAGCAGCTTAGATTTTAGCGGGAAATACAATGAGCAGTTCTTC. The rearrangement uses TRBV11-2 and TRBJ2-1; TRBD2 agrees at 8 bases. Germline V lookup: CDR1 SGHAT, CDR2 FQNNGV. The V and J ends lost 0 bases and 4 bases, in that order; junction bases with no gene match: 5. This CDR3 region has 16 residues.